This T cell receptor (beta chain) was retrieved from a study of T cells after yellow fever vaccination. Looking at the study overall: Any fraction with a low cell number was prepared using SMART-Seq v4 Ultra Low Input.

This clonotype was counted only a few times. Study-wide results and limits: Primary-vaccination clones mostly resurfaced post-booster (roughly 97% CD4, 85% to 90% CD8).

Universal primer sites and UMIs were introduced during 5'RACE template-switching synthesis of TCR cDNA. In TCRdb, the 5' RACE reads were re-called with MiXCR into one record per CDR3 protein. The table includes around 30,000 distinct CDR3 sequences, 6.3% detected once. Sequencing used PBMCs, either bulk or a sorted T-cell subset (CD4+, CD8+, memory, or dextramer-sorted; not recorded which), obtained on the day of the yellow fever booster vaccination. The receptor was isolated from a man aged 30 to 45 who received the YFV17D yellow fever vaccine.

The CDR3 reads CASSLVVGQEKLFF. DNA of the CDR3: TGCGCCAGCAGCTTGGTGGTAGGGCAGGAAAAACTGTTTTTT. This chain joins TRBV5-1 and TRBJ1-4; unclear D gene. Germline-derived CDR1 and CDR2 are SGHRS and YFSETQ. V gave up 0 bases and J gave up 8 bases, with 11 bases separating them. This CDR3 region has 14 residues.